The clone carrying this T cell receptor (beta chain) came up once. Its specificity is not known. The data belong to a study of cytomegalovirus exposure and HLA in healthy donors. About the research overall: The 100 million to 120 million unique TCR beta sequences, from about 190 million T cells, were found by an earlier analysis.

Primers included in the PCR were 60 Vbeta and 13 Jbeta primers. The assay was immunoSEQ multiplex PCR, and TCRdb's table has in-frame clones only and misses some. The sample holds some 160,000 clones, over 70% seen once. Trimming stripped 10 bases from V and 4 bases from J, with 16 bases between. The CDR3 length is 13 residues. Germline V gene data show CDR1 as MNHEY and CDR2 as SVGAGI. Overall study results and limits: A likely sequencing artifact accounted for one observed cluster of highly shared sequence variants.

These donors, healthy bone marrow donors, were studied. Sequencing was done on a sample of PBMCs. The chain is built from TRBV6-5 and TRBJ1-1; perhaps TRBD1 as D (6 bases). The source is a man aged 40-49 years in good health and CMV-seronegative. The CDR3 reads CATKMGAGTEAFF. The CDR3 DNA reads TGTGCCACTAAAATGGGGGCTGGCACTGAAGCTTTCTTT.